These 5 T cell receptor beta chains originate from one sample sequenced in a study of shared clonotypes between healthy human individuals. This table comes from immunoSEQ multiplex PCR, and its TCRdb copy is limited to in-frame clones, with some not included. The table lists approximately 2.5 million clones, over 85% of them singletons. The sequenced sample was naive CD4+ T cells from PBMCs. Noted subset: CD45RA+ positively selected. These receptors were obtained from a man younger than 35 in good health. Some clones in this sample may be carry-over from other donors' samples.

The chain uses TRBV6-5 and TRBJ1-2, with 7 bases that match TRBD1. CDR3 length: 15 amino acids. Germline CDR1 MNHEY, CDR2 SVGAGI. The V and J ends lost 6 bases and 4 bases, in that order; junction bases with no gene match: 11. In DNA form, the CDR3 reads TGTGCCAGCAGCCACAGGGGATTAGGAGTCTATGGCTACACCTTC. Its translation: CASSHRGLGVYGYTF.

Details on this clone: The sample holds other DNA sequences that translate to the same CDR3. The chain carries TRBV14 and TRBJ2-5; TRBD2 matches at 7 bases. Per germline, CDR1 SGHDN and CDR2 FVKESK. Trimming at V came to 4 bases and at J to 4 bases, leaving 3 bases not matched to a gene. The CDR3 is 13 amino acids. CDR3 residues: CASSLGLRETQYF. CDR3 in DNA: TGTGCCAGCAGCCTGGGACTACGAGAGACCCAGTACTTC.

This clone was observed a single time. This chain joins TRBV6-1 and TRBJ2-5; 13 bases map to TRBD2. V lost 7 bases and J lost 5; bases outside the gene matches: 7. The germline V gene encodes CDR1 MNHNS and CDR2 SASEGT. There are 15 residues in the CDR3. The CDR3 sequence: CASTRTSGSSETQYF. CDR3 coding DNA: TGTGCCAGCACTCGGACTAGCGGGAGTTCGGAGACCCAGTACTTC.

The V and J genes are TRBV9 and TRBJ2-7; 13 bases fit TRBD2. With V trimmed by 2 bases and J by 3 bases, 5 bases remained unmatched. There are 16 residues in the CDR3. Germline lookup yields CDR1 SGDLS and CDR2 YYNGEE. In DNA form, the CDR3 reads TGTGCCAGCAGCGTTGAGAGGACTAGCGGGAGCTACGAGCAGTACTTC. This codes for CASSVERTSGSYEQYF.

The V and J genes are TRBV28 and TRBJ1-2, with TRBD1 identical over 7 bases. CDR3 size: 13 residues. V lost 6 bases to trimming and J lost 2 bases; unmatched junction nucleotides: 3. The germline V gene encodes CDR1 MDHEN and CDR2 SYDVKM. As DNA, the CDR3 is TGTGCCAGCAGCGGGGACAGCAACTATGGCTACACCTTC. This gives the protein CASSGDSNYGYTF.